This T cell receptor beta chain was retrieved from a study of shared clonotypes between healthy human individuals. Only in-frame clones appear in the TCRdb table, and some are missing; sequencing was by immunoSEQ multiplex PCR. The repertoire holds approximately 340,000 clones, with about 73% as singletons. There are 14 residues in the CDR3. CDR1 and CDR2 (germline): SGHRS, YFSETQ. V lost 0 bases and J lost 5, with 11 bases in between. Sequenced sample: memory CD4+ T cells sorted from blood. Subset reported: CD45RA-negative fraction. The receptor was derived from a man in his thirties or forties in good health. This chain links TRBV5-1 with TRBJ1-2, with D maybe TRBD1 (5 bases). The CDR3 region is CASSLGQGRYGYTF. CDR3 sequence (DNA): TGCGCCAGCAGCTTGGGCCAGGGTCGGTATGGCTACACCTTC. The complete variable domain, with remaining parts taken from reference TRBV5-1 and TRBJ1-2, reads KAGVTQTPRYLIKTRGQQVTLSCSPISGHRSVSWYQQTPGQGLQFLFEYFSETQRNKGNFPGRFSGRQFSNSRSEMNVSTLELGDSALYLCASSLGQGRYGYTFGSGTRLTVV.